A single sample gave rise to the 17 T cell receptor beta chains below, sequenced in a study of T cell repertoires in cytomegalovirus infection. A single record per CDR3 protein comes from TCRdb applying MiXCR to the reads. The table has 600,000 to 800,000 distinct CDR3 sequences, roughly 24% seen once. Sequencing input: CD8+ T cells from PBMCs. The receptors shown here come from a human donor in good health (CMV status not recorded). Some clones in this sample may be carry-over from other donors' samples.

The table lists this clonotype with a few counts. In DNA form, the CDR3 reads TGCAGTGCTAGGCTACGCGACTCCTACAATGAGCAGTTCTTC. Amino acid sequence: CSARLRDSYNEQFF. V usage is TRBV20-1 and J usage is TRBJ2-1; D call uncertain. The CDR3 is 14 residues long. V lost 3 bases to trimming and J lost 0 bases, with 9 bases between them. Germline lookup yields CDR1 DFQATT and CDR2 SNEGSKA (reference sequence).

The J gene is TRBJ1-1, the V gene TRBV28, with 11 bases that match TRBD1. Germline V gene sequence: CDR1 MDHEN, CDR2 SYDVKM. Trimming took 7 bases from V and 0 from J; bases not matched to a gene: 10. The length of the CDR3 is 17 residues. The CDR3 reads CASNTRTGGFMNTEAFF. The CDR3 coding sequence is TGTGCCAGCAATACCCGGACAGGGGGCTTCATGAACACTGAAGCTTTCTTT.

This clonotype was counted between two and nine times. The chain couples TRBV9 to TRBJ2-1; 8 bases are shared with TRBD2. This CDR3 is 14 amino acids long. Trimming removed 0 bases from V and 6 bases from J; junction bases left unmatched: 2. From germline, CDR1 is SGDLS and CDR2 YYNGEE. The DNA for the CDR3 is TGTGCCAGCAGCGTAGGCGGGGGGCTCAATGAGCAGTTCTTC. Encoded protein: CASSVGGGLNEQFF.

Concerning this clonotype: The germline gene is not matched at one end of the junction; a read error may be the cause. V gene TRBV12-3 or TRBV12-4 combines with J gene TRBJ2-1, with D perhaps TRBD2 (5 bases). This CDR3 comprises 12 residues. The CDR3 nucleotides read TGTGTCAGCACCCCGGGATGGGATGAGCAGTTCTTC. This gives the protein CVSTPGWDEQFF.

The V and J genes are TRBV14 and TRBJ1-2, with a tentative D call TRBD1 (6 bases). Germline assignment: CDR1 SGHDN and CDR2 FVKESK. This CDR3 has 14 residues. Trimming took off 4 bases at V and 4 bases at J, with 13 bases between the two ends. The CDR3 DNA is TGTGCCAGCAGCCTTTTGCCAGGGGCCTATGGCTACACCTTC. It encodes CASSLLPGAYGYTF.

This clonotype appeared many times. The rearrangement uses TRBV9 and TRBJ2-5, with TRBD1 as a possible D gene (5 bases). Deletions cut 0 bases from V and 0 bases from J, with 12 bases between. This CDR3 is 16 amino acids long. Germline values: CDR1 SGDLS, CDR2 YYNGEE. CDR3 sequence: CASSVEGRDNQETQYF. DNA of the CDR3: TGTGCCAGCAGCGTAGAGGGGCGTGACAACCAAGAGACCCAGTACTTC.

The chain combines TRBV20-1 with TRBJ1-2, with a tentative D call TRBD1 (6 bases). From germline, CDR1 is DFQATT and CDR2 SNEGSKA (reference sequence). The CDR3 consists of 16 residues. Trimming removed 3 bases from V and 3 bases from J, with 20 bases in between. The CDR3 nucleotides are TGCAGTGCTAGGGGGAGATGGACAGCACCTCACTATGGCTACACCTTC. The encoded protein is CSARGRWTAPHYGYTF.

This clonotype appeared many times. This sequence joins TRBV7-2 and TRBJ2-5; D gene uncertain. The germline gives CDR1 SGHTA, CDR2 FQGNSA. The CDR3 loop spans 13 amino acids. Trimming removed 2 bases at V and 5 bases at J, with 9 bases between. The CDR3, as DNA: TGTGCCAGCAGCTTACCGAACGAGGAGACCCAGTACTTC. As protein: CASSLPNEETQYF.

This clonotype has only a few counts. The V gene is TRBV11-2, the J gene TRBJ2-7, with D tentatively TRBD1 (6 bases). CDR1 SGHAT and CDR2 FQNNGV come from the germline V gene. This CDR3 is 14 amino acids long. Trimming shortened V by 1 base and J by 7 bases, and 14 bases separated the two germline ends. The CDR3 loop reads CASSLGGRGREQYF. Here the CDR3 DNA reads TGTGCCAGCAGCTTAGGGGGGCGTGGCAGGGAGCAGTACTTC. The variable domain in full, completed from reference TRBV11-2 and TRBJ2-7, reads EAGVAQSPRYKIIEKRQSVAFWCNPISGHATLYWYQQILGQGPKLLIQFQNNGVVDDSQLPKDRFSAERLKGVDSTLKIQPAKLEDSAVYLCASSLGGRGREQYFGPGTRLTVT.

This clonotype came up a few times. The CDR3 here is CASSLKGLVTEAFF. For the CDR3, the DNA is TGTGCCAGCAGCCTGAAGGGACTGGTCACTGAAGCTTTCTTT. This chain joins TRBV7-9 and TRBJ1-1; the D gene is possibly TRBD1 (5 bases). The CDR3 covers 14 residues. Trimming removed 5 bases at V and 4 bases at J, with 14 bases between. CDR1 is SEHNR, CDR2 FQNEAQ, per germline (reference sequence).

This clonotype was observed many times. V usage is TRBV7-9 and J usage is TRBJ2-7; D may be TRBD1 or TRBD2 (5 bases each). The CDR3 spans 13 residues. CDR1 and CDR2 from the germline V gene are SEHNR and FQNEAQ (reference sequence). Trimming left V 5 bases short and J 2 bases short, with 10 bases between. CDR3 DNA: TGTGCCAGCAGCCAAGTGGGGGCCTACGAGCAGTACGTC. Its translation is CASSQVGAYEQYV.

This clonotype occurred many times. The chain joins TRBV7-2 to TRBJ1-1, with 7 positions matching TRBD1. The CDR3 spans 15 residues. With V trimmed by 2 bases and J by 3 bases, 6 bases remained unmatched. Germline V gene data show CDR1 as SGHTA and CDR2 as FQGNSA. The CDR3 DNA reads TGTGCCAGCAGCTTATCGGCAGGGGGGGACACTGAAGCTTTCTTT. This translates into CASSLSAGGDTEAFF. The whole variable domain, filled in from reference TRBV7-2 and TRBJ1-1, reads GAGVSQSPSNKVTEKGKDVELRCDPISGHTALYWYRQSLGQGLEFLIYFQGNSAPDKSGLPSDRFSAERTGGSVSTLTIQRTQQEDSAVYLCASSLSAGGDTEAFFGQGTRLTVV.

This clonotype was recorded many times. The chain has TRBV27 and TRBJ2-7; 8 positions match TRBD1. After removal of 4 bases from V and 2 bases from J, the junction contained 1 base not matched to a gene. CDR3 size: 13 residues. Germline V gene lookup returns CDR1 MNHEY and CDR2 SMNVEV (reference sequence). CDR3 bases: TGTGCCAGCAGTTCGGACAGGGCCTACGAGCAGTACTTC. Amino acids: CASSSDRAYEQYF.

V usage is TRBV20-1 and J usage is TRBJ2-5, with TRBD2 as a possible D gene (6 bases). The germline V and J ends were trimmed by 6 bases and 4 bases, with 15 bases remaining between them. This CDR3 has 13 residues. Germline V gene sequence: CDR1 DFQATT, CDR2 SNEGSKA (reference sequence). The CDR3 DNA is TGCAGTGCCCGGGACTCTCGCCGAGAGACCCAGTACTTC. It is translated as CSARDSRRETQYF.

CDR3 residues: CASSHGQGAWDETQYF. DNA of the CDR3: TGTGCCAGCAGCCACGGACAGGGGGCATGGGATGAGACCCAGTACTTC. V and J are TRBV14 and TRBJ2-5, with 11 bases aligning to TRBD1. This CDR3 comprises 16 residues. The ends lost 3 bases at V and 5 bases at J; junction bases unmatched: 8. The V gene's germline CDR1 is SGHDN and CDR2 FVKESK.

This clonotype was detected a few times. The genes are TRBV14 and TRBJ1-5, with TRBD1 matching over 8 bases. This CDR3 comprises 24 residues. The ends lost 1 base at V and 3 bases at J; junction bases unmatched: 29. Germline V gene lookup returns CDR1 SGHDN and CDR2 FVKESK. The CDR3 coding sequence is TGTGCCAGCAGCCAAGGCGTGGCAGGGGGCCCGGGAGAAAACGGGGGGTTCCCCAATCAGCCCCAGCATTTT. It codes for CASSQGVAGGPGENGGFPNQPQHF.

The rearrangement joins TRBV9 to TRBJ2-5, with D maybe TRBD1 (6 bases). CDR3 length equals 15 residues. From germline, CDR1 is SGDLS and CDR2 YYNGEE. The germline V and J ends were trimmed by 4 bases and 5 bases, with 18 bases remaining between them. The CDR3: CASSLVDSVMETQYF. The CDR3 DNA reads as TGTGCCAGCAGCTTAGTGGACAGTGTGATGGAGACCCAGTACTTC.